This TCR beta chain was captured by sequencing in a study of blood T cell repertoires in COVID-19. About the research overall: COVID-19 samples, acute and convalescent, were from the United States, Italy and Spain. T cells, B-cell-depleted T cells, or PBMCs provided the cDNA or gDNA that served as material.

In the original processing: Reference gene primer amplification in the assay estimated nucleated cell counts. Clones were sequenced by immunoSEQ multiplex PCR, and TCRdb holds only the in-frame ones, with some missing. The V and J calls and clone size come from that table; D and trimming were worked out from the DNA. The data show 30,000 to 45,000 clones, about 82% seen once. CDR1 and CDR2 (germline): LNHNV, YYDKDF (reference sequence). V was pared by 4 bases and J by 5 bases, with 11 bases between. CDR3 length: 13 amino acids. Specimen: peripheral blood. This clonotype was obtained from a human donor in a cohort sampled during active COVID-19. V usage is TRBV15 and J usage is TRBJ2-5; D perhaps matches TRBD2 (5 bases). Here the CDR3 DNA reads TGTGCCACCAGCATCCCGTCGGGGGAGACCCAGTACTTC. It codes for CATSIPSGETQYF.